This T cell receptor (beta chain) was obtained from a study of cytomegalovirus exposure and HLA in healthy donors. Study-wide results and limits: Several V segments, TRBV6-2 and TRBV6-3 among them, could not be told apart and were dropped. Investigators reported 164 TCR beta chains as tied to cytomegalovirus.

This CDR3 comprises 15 residues. V was cut by 0 bases and J by 3 bases, with 12 bases left in between. Germline lookup yields CDR1 SGHVS and CDR2 FQNEAQ. On this clone itself: Its antigen is not known.

13 Jbeta primers and 60 Vbeta primers were used for the PCR. Some clones are missing from TCRdb's copy, which holds only in-frame ones; the method was immunoSEQ multiplex PCR. The sample includes roughly 200,000 clones, around 89% of them seen just once. The V gene is TRBV7-8, the J gene TRBJ2-7, with D maybe TRBD2 (6 bases). Sequences were obtained from PBMCs. This sequence originates from a woman aged 18-29 years in good health and CMV-seronegative. This chain's CDR3 is CASSLAASVNYEQYF. DNA of the CDR3: TGTGCCAGCAGCTTAGCGGCTAGCGTAAACTACGAGCAGTACTTC.